A selection of T cell receptor beta chains follows, all from one sample in a study of blood T cell repertoires in COVID-19. This table comes from immunoSEQ multiplex PCR, and its TCRdb copy is limited to in-frame clones, with some not included. This table holds about 130,000 clones, roughly nine tenths found once. Sequencing input: peripheral blood. These receptors were obtained from a man aged 45-60 years with active COVID-19. Each CDR3 is given with its conserved first and last residue. A D gene is named only where the DNA matches it firmly. Size is stated for part of the rows, as once, few or many counts, or as a class when the clone is expanded.

d_call: -
clone_size: -
v_call: TRBV7-2
j_call: TRBJ2-1
cdr3_nt: TGTGCCAGCAGCTTCACAGGGAGATTAATGTTCTTC
cdr3_aa: CASSFTGRLMFF

d_call: TRBD1
clone_size: few
v_call: TRBV2
j_call: TRBJ2-1
cdr3_nt: TGTGCCACTCTCCGGGACAGGGGGCTCAATGAGCAGTTCTTC
cdr3_aa: CATLRDRGLNEQFF

d_call: -
clone_size: -
v_call: TRBV5-1
j_call: TRBJ2-5
cdr3_nt: TGCGCCAGCAGCCCGTGGGGGGTCGGGGAGACCCAGTACTTC
cdr3_aa: CASSPWGVGETQYF

d_call: -
clone_size: -
v_call: TRBV5-6
j_call: TRBJ2-2
cdr3_nt: TGTGCCAGCAGCGTCTTCCTGCGGTCGAACACCGGGGAGCTGTTTTTT
cdr3_aa: CASSVFLRSNTGELFF

d_call: TRBD1
clone_size: -
v_call: TRBV9
j_call: TRBJ2-1
cdr3_nt: TGTGCCAGCAGCGTGGACAGGGGTCTACACAATGAGCAGTTCTTC
cdr3_aa: CASSVDRGLHNEQFF

d_call: TRBD1
clone_size: -
v_call: TRBV19
j_call: TRBJ1-2
cdr3_nt: TGTGCCAGTAGGGAGGACAGGGCCGATCGGGGCTACACCTTC
cdr3_aa: CASREDRADRGYTF

d_call: -
clone_size: -
v_call: TRBV6-5
j_call: TRBJ2-3
cdr3_nt: TGTGCCATACGGGCGGGACTTGGGACAGATACGCAGTATTTT
cdr3_aa: CAIRAGLGTDTQYF

d_call: TRBD2
clone_size: -
v_call: TRBV27
j_call: TRBJ2-2
cdr3_nt: TGTGCCAGCAGTTTATCGTTTACTAGCGGGGACACCGGGGAGCTGTTTTTT
cdr3_aa: CASSLSFTSGDTGELFF

d_call: -
clone_size: -
v_call: TRBV9
j_call: TRBJ1-6
cdr3_nt: TGTGCCAGCAGCGTAGATATGAGTTCACCCCTCCACTTT
cdr3_aa: CASSVDMSSPLHF

d_call: TRBD2
clone_size: -
v_call: TRBV5-6
j_call: TRBJ2-7
cdr3_nt: TGTGCCAGCGGGGGAGCGGGGGGTTCCGACGAGCAGTACTTC
cdr3_aa: CASGGAGGSDEQYF

d_call: -
clone_size: -
v_call: TRBV24-1
j_call: TRBJ2-5
cdr3_nt: TGTGCCACCAGTGAGCCTGACGGGTCCGAAGAGACCCAGTACTTC
cdr3_aa: CATSEPDGSEETQYF

d_call: -
clone_size: -
v_call: TRBV28
j_call: TRBJ1-5
cdr3_nt: TGTGCCAGCAGTTTATTACCCCCCGCGGGGGCCAATCAGCCCCAGCATTTT
cdr3_aa: CASSLLPPAGANQPQHF

d_call: TRBD1
clone_size: -
v_call: TRBV11-2
j_call: TRBJ2-2
cdr3_nt: TGTGCCAGCAGCTCTCAGGGGGCCGGGGAGCTGTTTTTT
cdr3_aa: CASSSQGAGELFF

d_call: -
clone_size: -
v_call: TRBV7-2
j_call: TRBJ2-1
cdr3_nt: TGTGCCAGCAGCTTAGAAGGAGCCGGACTGGGTATTCGTCGTGAGCAGTTCTTC
cdr3_aa: CASSLEGAGLGIRREQFF

d_call: -
clone_size: few
v_call: TRBV6-5
j_call: TRBJ2-3
cdr3_nt: TGTGCCAGCTCCTACGTCCAGGGCACAGATACGCAGTATTTT
cdr3_aa: CASSYVQGTDTQYF

d_call: TRBD1
clone_size: -
v_call: TRBV7-9
j_call: TRBJ2-2
cdr3_nt: TGTGCCAGCAGCTTGACAGGGTCCGGGGAGCTGTTTTTT
cdr3_aa: CASSLTGSGELFF

d_call: TRBD2
clone_size: -
v_call: TRBV10-3
j_call: TRBJ2-7
cdr3_nt: TGTGCCATCAGTGAGTCGGTCATATTCAGCGGGAGATCCTACGAGCAGTACTTC
cdr3_aa: CAISESVIFSGRSYEQYF

d_call: -
clone_size: -
v_call: TRBV7-2
j_call: TRBJ1-2
cdr3_nt: TGTGCCAGCAGCAGAAGACAGGAAGGCTATGGCTACACCTTC
cdr3_aa: CASSRRQEGYGYTF

d_call: TRBD1
clone_size: -
v_call: TRBV19
j_call: TRBJ2-1
cdr3_nt: TGTGCCAGTAAGACAGGGCGCTCCTCCTACAATGAGCAGTTCTTC
cdr3_aa: CASKTGRSSYNEQFF

d_call: -
clone_size: -
v_call: TRBV3-1/TRBV3-2
j_call: TRBJ1-1
cdr3_nt: TGTGCCAGCAGCCCCCTGGGGTACAGGGAGGGCATAGGGACTGAAGCTTTCTTT
cdr3_aa: CASSPLGYREGIGTEAFF

d_call: -
clone_size: -
v_call: TRBV11-1
j_call: TRBJ1-1
cdr3_nt: TGTGCCAGCAGCCGGGGGGAGAACACTGAAGCTTTCTTT
cdr3_aa: CASSRGENTEAFF

d_call: TRBD2
clone_size: -
v_call: TRBV7-2
j_call: TRBJ2-3
cdr3_nt: TGTGCCAGCAGCTTAGCACTAGCGCTCAGCACAGATACGCAGTATTTT
cdr3_aa: CASSLALALSTDTQYF

d_call: -
clone_size: -
v_call: TRBV7-6
j_call: TRBJ2-5
cdr3_nt: TGTGCCAGCAGCTTAGGGGGCCTAACTGGGGAGACCCAGTACTTC
cdr3_aa: CASSLGGLTGETQYF

d_call: TRBD2
clone_size: once
v_call: TRBV5-1
j_call: TRBJ2-1
cdr3_nt: TGCGCCAGCAGCTTGACAGGACTAGCGGGAGGGTCTTACAATGAGCAGTTCTTC
cdr3_aa: CASSLTGLAGGSYNEQFF

d_call: -
clone_size: -
v_call: TRBV30
j_call: TRBJ2-5
cdr3_nt: TGTGCCTGGAGTCCTTACAGGTGGGCAGAGACCCAGTACTTC
cdr3_aa: CAWSPYRWAETQYF

d_call: -
clone_size: -
v_call: TRBV5-1
j_call: TRBJ2-3
cdr3_nt: TGCGCCAGCAGCTCGGACAACCCCGGGGATACGCAGTATTTT
cdr3_aa: CASSSDNPGDTQYF

d_call: TRBD2
clone_size: -
v_call: TRBV5-1
j_call: TRBJ2-2
cdr3_nt: TGCGCCAGCAGCCAAGGGTCGACGATGACTAGCGGTTACACCGGGGAGCTGTTTTTT
cdr3_aa: CASSQGSTMTSGYTGELFF

d_call: -
clone_size: -
v_call: TRBV5-1
j_call: TRBJ1-2
cdr3_nt: TGCGCCAGCAGCCTTGGGGCGGGGACGAACTATGGCTACACCTTC
cdr3_aa: CASSLGAGTNYGYTF

d_call: TRBD1
clone_size: -
v_call: TRBV2
j_call: TRBJ1-5
cdr3_nt: TGTGCCAGCACTCCGGGACAGTATAGCAATCAGCCCCAGCATTTT
cdr3_aa: CASTPGQYSNQPQHF

d_call: -
clone_size: -
v_call: TRBV4-2
j_call: TRBJ2-1
cdr3_nt: TGTGCCAGCAGCCAAGATCGACAGACTCACACCTACAATGAGCAGTTCTTC
cdr3_aa: CASSQDRQTHTYNEQFF

d_call: -
clone_size: -
v_call: TRBV11-1
j_call: TRBJ2-7
cdr3_nt: TGTGCCAGCAGCTTCGGGGGTTCGAGGGACGAGCAGTACTTC
cdr3_aa: CASSFGGSRDEQYF

d_call: TRBD1
clone_size: -
v_call: TRBV9
j_call: TRBJ1-2
cdr3_nt: TGTGCCAGCAGTTCTCGACAGGGACTCTATGGCTACACCTTC
cdr3_aa: CASSSRQGLYGYTF

d_call: -
clone_size: -
v_call: TRBV6-1
j_call: TRBJ1-1
cdr3_nt: TGTGCCAGCAGTGAAGAGACAGGGAACACTGAAGCTTTCTTT
cdr3_aa: CASSEETGNTEAFF

d_call: -
clone_size: -
v_call: TRBV7-2
j_call: TRBJ2-3
cdr3_nt: TGTGCCAGCAGCCCCCGAAGGCGGGGCACAGATACGCAGTATTTT
cdr3_aa: CASSPRRRGTDTQYF

d_call: -
clone_size: -
v_call: TRBV11-2
j_call: TRBJ1-1
cdr3_nt: TGTGCCAGCAGCCCACGGGTTGCTGAAGCTTTCTTT
cdr3_aa: CASSPRVAEAFF

d_call: -
clone_size: -
v_call: TRBV7-2
j_call: TRBJ2-3
cdr3_nt: TGTGCCAGCAGCTTAGGAGTAAGCACAGATACGCAGTATTTT
cdr3_aa: CASSLGVSTDTQYF

d_call: -
clone_size: few
v_call: TRBV2
j_call: TRBJ1-1
cdr3_nt: TGTGCCAGCAGTATTCTAGAGAACACTGAAGCTTTCTTT
cdr3_aa: CASSILENTEAFF

d_call: TRBD2
clone_size: -
v_call: TRBV7-9
j_call: TRBJ2-1
cdr3_nt: TGTGCCAGCAGCATCACTAGCGGGAAGCTCCATGAGCAGTTCTTC
cdr3_aa: CASSITSGKLHEQFF

d_call: -
clone_size: -
v_call: TRBV4-2
j_call: TRBJ1-4
cdr3_nt: TGTGCCAGCAGCCAAGTAGGGGGGGGGTATAATGAAAAACTGTTTTTT
cdr3_aa: CASSQVGGGYNEKLFF

d_call: -
clone_size: -
v_call: TRBV12-3/TRBV12-4
j_call: TRBJ2-2
cdr3_nt: TGTGCCAGCAGTTTAGCGGGGGCCCCGGTCCTGTTTTTT
cdr3_aa: CASSLAGAPVLFF

d_call: TRBD1
clone_size: once
v_call: TRBV5-5
j_call: TRBJ1-1
cdr3_nt: TGTGCCAGCAGCTTTCGACAGGGACACACTGAAGCTTTCTTT
cdr3_aa: CASSFRQGHTEAFF

d_call: TRBD1
clone_size: -
v_call: TRBV5-1
j_call: TRBJ1-2
cdr3_nt: TGCGCCAGCAGCGAGGGACAGGGGTATGGGATTAACTATGGCTACACCTTC
cdr3_aa: CASSEGQGYGINYGYTF

d_call: -
clone_size: -
v_call: TRBV11-2
j_call: TRBJ1-3
cdr3_nt: TGTGCCAGCAGCGGGTTGAGGGGGACCGAGGGAAACACCATATATTTT
cdr3_aa: CASSGLRGTEGNTIYF

d_call: TRBD1
clone_size: -
v_call: TRBV10-3
j_call: TRBJ2-1
cdr3_nt: TGTGCCATCAGTGAGGGGACAGGCTCCTACAATGAGCAGTTCTTC
cdr3_aa: CAISEGTGSYNEQFF